These 16 T cell receptor beta chains came from one sample sequenced in a study of yellow fever vaccine responses in identical twins. TCRdb independently ran MiXCR on the RT-PCR reads; one entry per CDR3 protein. The data show 3,900 or so distinct CDR3 sequences, around 73% seen once. Material: T cells from blood (PBMCs), unsorted or a sorted subset (not recorded which), obtained before or after yellow fever vaccination (not recorded which). These receptors were taken from a woman aged 18-29 years who received the yellow fever vaccine.

The V and J genes are TRBV20-1 and TRBJ2-3; a weak D match, TRBD2 (5 bases). In germline, CDR1 is DFQATT, CDR2 SNEGSKA (reference sequence). V was trimmed by 2 bases and J by 2 bases, leaving 17 bases between them. The CDR3 is 16 amino acids. CDR3 residues: CSARWGLRDYTDTQYF. The CDR3 DNA reads TGCAGTGCTAGATGGGGTTTACGTGACTACACAGATACGCAGTATTTT.

The J gene is TRBJ2-7, the V gene TRBV20-1; D may be TRBD1 (6 bases). V gave up 6 bases and J gave up 3 bases, with 18 bases separating them. Germline lookup yields CDR1 DFQATT and CDR2 SNEGSKA (reference sequence). CDR3 length equals 14 residues. The CDR3 DNA sequence: TGCAGTGCAAAAGACCAACAGGGCCTCTACGAGCAGTACTTC. Amino acids: CSAKDQQGLYEQYF.

The chain uses TRBV5-1 and TRBJ2-1; no firm D call. The CDR3 covers 13 residues. The germline CDR1 and CDR2 sequences are SGHRS and YFSETQ. V was shortened by 0 bases and J by 10 bases, with 11 bases between the two germline ends. CDR3 sequence: CASSLAEASEQFF. Here the CDR3 DNA reads TGCGCCAGCAGCTTGGCCGAGGCCAGCGAGCAGTTCTTC.

This clonotype was counted between two and nine times. The chain recombines TRBV10-1 with TRBJ2-1, with D unresolved. Germline loops: CDR1 WNHNN, CDR2 SYGVQD (reference sequence). Trimming left V 4 bases short and J 6 bases short, with 13 bases between. CDR3 length equals 14 residues. The DNA of the CDR3 is TGCGCCAGCAGTGGGCCCGATTCGTCCAATGAGCAGTTCTTC. It is translated as CASSGPDSSNEQFF.

V usage is TRBV27 and J usage is TRBJ2-7; TRBD1 might be the D (7 bases). Germline V gene lookup returns CDR1 MNHEY and CDR2 SMNVEV (reference sequence). Trimming took 3 bases from V and 4 from J, leaving 13 bases between them. This CDR3 region has 14 residues. The CDR3 DNA follows: TGTGCCAGCAGTTTCGAGCCAGGGGGGTACGAGCAGTACTTC. Translating gives CASSFEPGGYEQYF.

The rearrangement joins TRBV6-1 to TRBJ2-1; no definite D call. The CDR3 covers 14 residues. CDR1 is MNHNS and CDR2 is SASEGT in the germline V gene. V shed 9 bases and J shed 6 bases, with 18 bases lying between them. CDR3 in amino acids: CASRGVSGSNEQFF. DNA for the CDR3: TGTGCCAGTCGTGGGGTTTCAGGCTCCAATGAGCAGTTCTTC.

This clonotype was seen only once. The chain employs TRBV15 and TRBJ2-5, with a weak D call TRBD2 (7 bases). This CDR3 is 13 amino acids long. The germline gives CDR1 LNHNV, CDR2 YYDKDF (reference sequence). V lost 8 bases to trimming and J lost 2 bases, with 12 bases between them. CDR3 in DNA: TGTGCCACCCCCGGGGGGACACAAGAGACCCAGTACTTC. Its protein is CATPGGTQETQYF.

This clonotype appeared once. The V call is TRBV2, the J call TRBJ1-6; no firm D call. CDR1 SNHLY and CDR2 FYNNEI come from the germline V gene. The CDR3 contains 13 residues. V lost 1 base and J 8 bases, leaving 6 bases between the germline ends. CDR3 sequence reads: CASSEDNYSPLHF. The CDR3 DNA reads as TGTGCCAGCAGTGAAGACAACTATTCACCCCTCCACTTT.

J is TRBJ1-1 and V is TRBV11-1; 7 nucleotides match TRBD1. Germline CDR1 is SGHAT and CDR2 is FQDESV (reference sequence). This CDR3 is 14 amino acids long. V shed 5 bases, J shed 3 bases, and the junction held 6 bases outside the gene matches. The CDR3 DNA follows: TGTGCCAGCAGCCCGACAGGGACCCACACTGAAGCTTTCTTT. Encoded protein: CASSPTGTHTEAFF. The variable domain in full, completed from reference TRBV11-1 and TRBJ1-1, reads EAEVAQSPRYKITEKSQAVAFWCDPISGHATLYWYRQILGQGPELLVQFQDESVVDDSQLPKDRFSAERLKGVDSTLKIQPAELGDSAMYLCASSPTGTHTEAFFGQGTRLTVV.

V usage is TRBV29-1 and J usage is TRBJ1-4; D is perhaps TRBD1 (5 bases). Between the trimmed V and J ends, which lost 0 bases and 6 bases, there was a span of 20 bases. Germline V gene data show CDR1 as SQVTM and CDR2 as ANQGSEA. CDR3 length equals 17 residues. DNA of the CDR3: TGCAGCGTTGAAGATTACGATTCTTCGGGACTCGATGAAAAACTGTTTTTT. Its translation: CSVEDYDSSGLDEKLFF.

V usage is TRBV7-2 and J usage is TRBJ2-1; the match to TRBD2 covers 7 bases. The CDR3 totals 15 residues. Germline V gene lookup returns CDR1 SGHTA and CDR2 FQGNSA. After removal of 1 base from V and 6 bases from J, the junction contained 6 bases not matched to a gene. CDR3 sequence reads: CASSLERGRLNEQFF. For the CDR3, the DNA is TGTGCCAGCAGCTTAGAGCGGGGAAGACTCAATGAGCAGTTCTTC.

V usage is TRBV3-1 and J usage is TRBJ2-1; D remains ambiguous. V lost 4 bases to trimming and J lost 4 bases, with 20 bases between them. The CDR3 totals 17 residues. Looked up from germline, CDR1 is LGHDT and CDR2 is YNNKEL (reference sequence). The CDR3 sequence: CASSPRQAGVEYNEQFF. CDR3 sequence (DNA): TGTGCCAGCAGCCCCCGACAAGCCGGAGTGGAGTACAATGAGCAGTTCTTC.

This clonotype showed up just a few times. The chain links TRBV4-1 to TRBJ1-1, with D maybe TRBD1 (6 bases). CDR3 size: 15 residues. CDR1 and CDR2 from the germline V gene are MGHRA and YSYEKL. V gave up 4 bases and J gave up 6 bases, with 18 bases separating them. The CDR3 nucleotides are TGCGCCAGCAGCCGCCCGGACCAGGGGATTGCTGAAGCTTTCTTT. Translation gives CASSRPDQGIAEAFF.

The chain uses TRBV11-1 and TRBJ2-5, with D maybe TRBD1 (6 bases). The germline V gene encodes CDR1 SGHAT and CDR2 FQDESV (reference sequence). The CDR3 has 13 residues. V was pared by 4 bases and J by 5 bases, with 11 bases between. CDR3 nucleotide sequence: TGTGCCAGCAGCTACAGGGCTGGGGAGACCCAGTACTTC. Translation gives CASSYRAGETQYF.

The chain has TRBV6-9 and TRBJ1-1; D unclear. The CDR3 loop spans 14 amino acids. Trimming removed 2 bases from V and 1 base from J, with 8 bases in between. The germline V gene encodes CDR1 MNHGY and CDR2 SVAAGI. CDR3 sequence reads: CASSYRQENTEAFF. CDR3 in DNA: TGTGCCAGCAGTTATCGTCAAGAGAACACTGAAGCTTTCTTT.

V and J are TRBV6-4 and TRBJ2-1; TRBD2 matches at 11 bases. Germline CDR1 and CDR2: MRHNA and SNTAGT. V lost 0 bases and J lost 6; bases outside the gene matches: 1. This CDR3 comprises 15 residues. The CDR3 coding sequence is TGTGCCAGCAGTGACTCTACTAGCGGGAGCAATGAGCAGTTCTTC. Translating it yields CASSDSTSGSNEQFF.